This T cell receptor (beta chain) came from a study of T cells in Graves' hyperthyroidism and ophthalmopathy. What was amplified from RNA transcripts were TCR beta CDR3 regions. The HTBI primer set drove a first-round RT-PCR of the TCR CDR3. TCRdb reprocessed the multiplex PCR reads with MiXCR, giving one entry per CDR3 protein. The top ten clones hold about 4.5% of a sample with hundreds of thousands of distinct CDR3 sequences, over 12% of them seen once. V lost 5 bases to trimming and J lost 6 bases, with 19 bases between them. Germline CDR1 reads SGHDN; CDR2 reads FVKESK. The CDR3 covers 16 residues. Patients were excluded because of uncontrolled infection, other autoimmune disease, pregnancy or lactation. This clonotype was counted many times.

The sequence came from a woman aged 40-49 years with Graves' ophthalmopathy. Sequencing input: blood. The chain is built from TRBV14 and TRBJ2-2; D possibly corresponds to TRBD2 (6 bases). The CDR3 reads CASSNRDSKDAGELFF. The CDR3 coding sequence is TGTGCCAGCAGCAACCGGGACTCAAAAGACGCCGGGGAGCTGTTTTTT.